This T cell receptor beta chain appears in the sequencing data of a study of shared clonotypes between healthy human individuals. Findings and limits, study-wide: Four donors held approximately 4.6% of naive CD4 clonotypes in common. Generation probability values for non-shared clonotypes were lower than those for clonotypes shared by all four donors.

CD45RO-negative CD8 cells positively selected for CCR7 made up the naive population, which excluded terminally differentiated effector memory CD45RA+ cells. The length of the CDR3 is 14 residues. The germline V gene encodes CDR1 MGHRA and CDR2 YSYEKL. V lost 1 base and J 6 bases, leaving 12 bases between the germline ends. As to this clone: Its target is not known.

Profiled with immunoSEQ multiplex PCR; TCRdb holds only in-frame clones, not every one. The repertoire consists of some 2,100,000 clones, with 90% to 95% occurring once and the leading ten covering under 2%. The receptor's source is a man aged 18 to 30 in good health. Some clones in this sample may be carry-over from other donors' samples. This chain connects TRBV4-1 to TRBJ1-2; no clear D. Sequencing was done on a sample of naive CD8+ T cells from PBMCs. The CDR3 nucleotides are TGCGCCAGCAGCCAAGGGGTCCGCGGGGATGGCTACACCTTC. Translation gives CASSQGVRGDGYTF.